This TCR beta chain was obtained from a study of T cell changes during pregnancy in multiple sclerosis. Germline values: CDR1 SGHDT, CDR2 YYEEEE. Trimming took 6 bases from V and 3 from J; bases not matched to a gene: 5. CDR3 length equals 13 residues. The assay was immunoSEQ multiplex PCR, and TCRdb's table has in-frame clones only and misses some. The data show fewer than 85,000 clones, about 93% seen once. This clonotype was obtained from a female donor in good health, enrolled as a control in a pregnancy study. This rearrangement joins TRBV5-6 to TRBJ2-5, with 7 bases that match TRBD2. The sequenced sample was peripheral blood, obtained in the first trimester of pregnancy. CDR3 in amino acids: CASTLAGEETQYF. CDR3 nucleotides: TGTGCCAGCACCCTGGCGGGGGAAGAGACCCAGTACTTC.